What follows is one T cell receptor (beta chain) and its context. The antigen remains unidentified. The record originates from a study of T cells in localized non-small cell lung cancer. Study results and caveats: Only one tumor region went through sequencing, so heterogeneity may still be there. Elevated blood T cell density was associated with longer overall survival.

Repertoires were generated with immunoSEQ multiplex PCR, while TCRdb's copy carries only in-frame clones and drops some. The table lists tens of thousands of clones, roughly 80% of them singletons. The sequencing used peripheral blood, collected before any cancer treatment. The TCR was taken from a man aged 40-75 years with stage I squamous cell lung carcinoma.

CDR3 region: CASSQGQNTEAFF. The CDR3 bases are TGCGCCAGCAGCCAAGGACAGAACACTGAAGCTTTCTTT. The gene calls are TRBV4-1 and TRBJ1-1; unclear D gene. CDR3 length: 13 residues. V lost 1 base, J lost 1 base, and 4 bases lay in between. Germline lookup yields CDR1 MGHRA and CDR2 YSYEKL.